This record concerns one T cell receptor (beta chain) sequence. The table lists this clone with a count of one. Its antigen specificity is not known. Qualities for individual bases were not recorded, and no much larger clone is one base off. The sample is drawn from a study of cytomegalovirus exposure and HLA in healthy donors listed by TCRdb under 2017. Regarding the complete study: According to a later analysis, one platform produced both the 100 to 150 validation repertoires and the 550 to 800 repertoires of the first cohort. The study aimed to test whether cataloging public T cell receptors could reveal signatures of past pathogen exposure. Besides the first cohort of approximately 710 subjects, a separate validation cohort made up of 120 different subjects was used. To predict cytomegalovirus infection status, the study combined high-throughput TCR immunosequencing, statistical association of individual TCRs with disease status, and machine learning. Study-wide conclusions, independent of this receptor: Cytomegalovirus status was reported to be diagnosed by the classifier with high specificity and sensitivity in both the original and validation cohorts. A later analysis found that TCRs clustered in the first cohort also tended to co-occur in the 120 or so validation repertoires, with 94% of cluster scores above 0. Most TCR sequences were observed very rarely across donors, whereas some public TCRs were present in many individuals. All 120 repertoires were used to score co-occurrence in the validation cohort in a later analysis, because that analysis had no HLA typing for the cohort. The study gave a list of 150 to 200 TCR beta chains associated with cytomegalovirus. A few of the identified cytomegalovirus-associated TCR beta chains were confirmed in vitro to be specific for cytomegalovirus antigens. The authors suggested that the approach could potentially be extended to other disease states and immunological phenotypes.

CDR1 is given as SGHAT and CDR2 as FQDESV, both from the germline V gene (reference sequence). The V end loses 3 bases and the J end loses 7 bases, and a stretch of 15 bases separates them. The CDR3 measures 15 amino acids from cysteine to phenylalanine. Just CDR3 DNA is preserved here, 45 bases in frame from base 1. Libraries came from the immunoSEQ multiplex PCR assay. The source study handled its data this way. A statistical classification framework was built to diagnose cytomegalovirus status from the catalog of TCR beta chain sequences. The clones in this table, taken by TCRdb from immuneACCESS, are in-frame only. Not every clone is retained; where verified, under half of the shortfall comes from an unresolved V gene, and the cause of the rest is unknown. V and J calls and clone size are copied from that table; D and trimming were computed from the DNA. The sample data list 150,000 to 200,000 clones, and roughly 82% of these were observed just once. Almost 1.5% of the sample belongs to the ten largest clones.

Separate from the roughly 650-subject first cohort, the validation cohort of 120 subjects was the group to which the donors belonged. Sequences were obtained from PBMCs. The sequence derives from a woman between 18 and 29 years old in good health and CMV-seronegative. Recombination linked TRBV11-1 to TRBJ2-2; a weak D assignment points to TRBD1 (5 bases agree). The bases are TGTGCCAGCAGCTTCTCAGGGTTTAATAACGGGGAGCTGTTTTTT. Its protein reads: CASSFSGFNNGELFF.